This record covers a single T cell receptor beta chain. The antigen is unknown. The data are from a study of T cell clonotyping in hematopoietic cell transplantation. Measured with immunoSEQ multiplex PCR; TCRdb has only the in-frame clones, and not every one. The sample lists about 12,000 clones; around three quarters were seen once. Study-level results: After transplant, recipient diversity fell while pathologically expanded clonotypes grew through day 180.

The clonotype was recovered from a male patient in his sixties who had an allogeneic stem cell transplant from an unrelated donor, so the T cells may come from the graft donor. Some clones in this sample may be carry-over from other donors' samples. Sequenced material: peripheral blood mononuclear cells, taken 180 days after allogeneic stem cell transplant.

CDR3 in DNA: TGTGCCAGCAGTGAGCTCTACGCTTACAATGAGCAGTTCTTC. Amino acids: CASSELYAYNEQFF. The chain joins TRBV6-1 to TRBJ2-1; no clear D. Per the germline V gene, CDR1 is MNHNS and CDR2 is SASEGT. This CDR3 comprises 14 residues. Trimming shortened V by 3 bases and J by 4 bases, and 10 bases separated the two germline ends.